This TCR beta chain is from a study of blood T cell repertoires in COVID-19. The overall study: Whether acute or convalescent, the COVID-19 samples came from the United States, Italy and Spain. T cells, B-cell-depleted T cells, or PBMCs provided the cDNA or gDNA that served as material.

As processed by the authors: Reference gene primer amplification gave estimated nucleated cell counts. The assay was immunoSEQ multiplex PCR, and TCRdb's table has in-frame clones only and misses some. Clone size and V and J calls were adopted from that table, with D and trimming inferred from the DNA. The sample has around 160,000 clones; roughly 79% are singletons. Trimming shortened V by 3 bases and J by 2 bases, and 8 bases separated the two germline ends. CDR1 LGHNA and CDR2 YNFKEQ come from the germline V gene. The CDR3 covers 13 residues. The clonotype comes from a human donor with acute or convalescent COVID-19. The donor label of this sample is uncertain. The chain links TRBV4-2 to TRBJ2-7, with D possibly matching TRBD2 (5 bases). Sequenced material: peripheral blood. The CDR3 nucleotides are TGTGCCAGCAGCCACGAGGGAACCTACGAGCAGTACTTC. As protein: CASSHEGTYEQYF.